These T cell receptor beta chains were read from a single sample in a study of cytomegalovirus exposure and HLA in healthy donors. Data came from immunoSEQ multiplex PCR; TCRdb stores just in-frame clones and leaves some out. The sample carries about 200,000 clones, roughly 79% recorded once. The sequencing input was PBMCs. Source of these receptors: a man younger than 30 in good health and CMV-seronegative. CDR3s include the opening cysteine and the closing phenylalanine or tryptophan. Each record gives: V gene, clone size, J gene, D gene, CDR3 length, CDR3 DNA, CDR3 protein. The D gene is left open where the match is weak. Size is omitted from some rows. Given values are once, few, many or a class for expanded clones.

TRBV5-6,many,TRBJ1-6,TRBD1,14,TGTGCCAGCAGCGTGGACAGGGTTGATTCACCCCTCCACTTT,CASSVDRVDSPLHF
TRBV7-7,few,TRBJ2-7,TRBD2,15,TGTGCTAGCAGCCCCGGAGGGGCACGGGGGGACGAGCAGTACTTC,CASSPGGARGDEQYF
TRBV18,NA,TRBJ1-1,NA,14,TGTGCCAGCCAACCAGCGTTCACGAACACTGAAGCTTTCTTT,CASQPAFTNTEAFF
TRBV7-6,few,TRBJ1-1,TRBD1,13,TGTGCCAGCAGTCCGACAGGGGGCACTGAAGCTTTCTTT,CASSPTGGTEAFF
TRBV6-5,NA,TRBJ2-7,TRBD1,13,TGTGCCAGCAGTCGACAGGGGAACTACGAGCAGTACTTC,CASSRQGNYEQYF
TRBV11-2,NA,TRBJ2-2,TRBD2,17,TGTGCCAGCAGCTCAATAAAGGGACTAGCGGGCACCGGGGAGCTGTTTTTT,CASSSIKGLAGTGELFF
TRBV2,NA,TRBJ2-2,TRBD2,15,TGTGCCAGTCATGCTCTAGCGGCAGGCGCCGGGGAGCTGTTTTTT,CASHALAAGAGELFF
TRBV30,NA,TRBJ2-7,NA,14,TGTGCCTGGAGTTTAACAGGAATCTCCTACGAGCAGTACTTC,CAWSLTGISYEQYF
TRBV30,NA,TRBJ1-2,TRBD1,13,TGTGCCTGGGACAGGGAAGAAAAGGATGGCTACACCTTC,CAWDREEKDGYTF
TRBV9,few,TRBJ2-1,TRBD2,14,TGTGCCAGCAGCGCCGGGACTAGCTTGGATGAGCAGTTCTTC,CASSAGTSLDEQFF
TRBV11-2,NA,TRBJ2-7,TRBD1,14,TGTGCCAGCAGCTTGGGGACAGGGACATACGAGCAGTACTTC,CASSLGTGTYEQYF
TRBV6-6,NA,TRBJ2-1,TRBD1,15,TGTGCCAGCAGTTATAGTACAGGGGAGTCGAATGAGCAGTTCTTC,CASSYSTGESNEQFF
TRBV10-1,NA,TRBJ2-7,TRBD2,18,TGCGCCAGCACCCTGTGCGGGACTAGCCCTATTAAAACCTACGAGCAGTACTTC,CASTLCGTSPIKTYEQYF
TRBV7-9,NA,TRBJ1-1,NA,14,TGTGCCAACGCTAAACAAGACATGAACACTGAAGCTTTCTTT,CANAKQDMNTEAFF
TRBV4-3,NA,TRBJ2-7,NA,14,TGCGCCAGCAGCCCGGACCGACTAGCCTACGAGCAGTACTTC,CASSPDRLAYEQYF
TRBV2,NA,TRBJ2-5,NA,11,TGTGCCAGCAACGGGGATGAGACCCAGTACTTC,CASNGDETQYF
TRBV19,NA,TRBJ2-7,NA,15,TGTGCCAGTAGTACCGAGGCTACGGGCTCCTACGAGCAGTACTTC,CASSTEATGSYEQYF
TRBV27,NA,TRBJ1-1,TRBD1,15,TGTGCCAGCAGTTTACGGCAGGGGGTGGACACTGAAGCTTTCTTT,CASSLRQGVDTEAFF